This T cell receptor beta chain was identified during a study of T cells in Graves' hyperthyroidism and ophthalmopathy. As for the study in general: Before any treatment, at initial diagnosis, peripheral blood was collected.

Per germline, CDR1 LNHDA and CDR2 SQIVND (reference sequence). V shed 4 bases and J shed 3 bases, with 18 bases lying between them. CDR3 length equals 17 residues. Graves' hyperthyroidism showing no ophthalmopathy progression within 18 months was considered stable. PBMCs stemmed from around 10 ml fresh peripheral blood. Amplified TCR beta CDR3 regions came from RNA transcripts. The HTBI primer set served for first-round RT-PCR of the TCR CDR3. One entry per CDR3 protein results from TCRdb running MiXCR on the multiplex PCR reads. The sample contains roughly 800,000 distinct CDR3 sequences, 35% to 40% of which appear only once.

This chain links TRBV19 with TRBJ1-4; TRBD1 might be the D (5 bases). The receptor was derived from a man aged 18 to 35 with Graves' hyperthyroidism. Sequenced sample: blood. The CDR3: CASSNLGPRSANEKLFF. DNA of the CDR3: TGTGCCAGTAGTAATTTGGGACCCCGAAGCGCTAATGAAAAACTGTTTTTT.